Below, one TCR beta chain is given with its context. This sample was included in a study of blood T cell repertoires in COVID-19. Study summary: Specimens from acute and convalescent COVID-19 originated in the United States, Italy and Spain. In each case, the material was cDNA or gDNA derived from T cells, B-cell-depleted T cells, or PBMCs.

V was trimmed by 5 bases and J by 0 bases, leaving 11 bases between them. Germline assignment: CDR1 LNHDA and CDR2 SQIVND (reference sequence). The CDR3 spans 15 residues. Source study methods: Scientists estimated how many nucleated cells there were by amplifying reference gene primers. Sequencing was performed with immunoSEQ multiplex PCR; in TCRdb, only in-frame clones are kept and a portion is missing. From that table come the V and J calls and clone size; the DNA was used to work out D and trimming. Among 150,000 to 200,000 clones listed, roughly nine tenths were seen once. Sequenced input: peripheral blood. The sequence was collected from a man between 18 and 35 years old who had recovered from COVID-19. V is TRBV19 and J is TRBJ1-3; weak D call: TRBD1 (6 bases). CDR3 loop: CASSVQTGSGNTIYF. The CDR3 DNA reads TGTGCCAGTAGTGTCCAGACAGGCTCTGGAAACACCATATATTTT.